This is a list of T cell receptor beta chains from one sample in a study of blood T cells in healthy people across ages. TCRdb processed the 5' RACE reads anew with MiXCR; each CDR3 protein has one entry. Of more than 500,000 distinct CDR3 sequences listed, about 26% are singletons. This sample also belongs to another study, concerning T cells of mothers and their children.

The specimen sequenced was blood. The receptors shown here come from a boy between 2 and 10 years old in good health. Both conserved end residues are part of each CDR3. Fields, in order: CDR3 DNA, CDR3 protein, D gene, clone size, V gene, CDR3 length, J gene. A D gene is named only where the DNA matches it firmly. Only part of the rows carry a size: once, few, many, or a class if the clone is expanded.

CDR3nt: TGTGCCAGCAGTTTCCGGTATTATGCTGAGCAGTTCTTC; CDR3aa: CASSFRYYAEQFF; d_gene: .; abundance: .; v_gene: TRBV27; len: 13; j_gene: TRBJ2-1
CDR3nt: TGTGCCAGCAGTGCTAGGCAGGGGGGTACCGATACGCAGTATTTT; CDR3aa: CASSARQGGTDTQYF; d_gene: .; abundance: .; v_gene: TRBV6-1; len: 15; j_gene: TRBJ2-3
CDR3nt: TGTGCCAGCAGCACCGACAGGGGGCATCTAGCCAAAAACATTCAGTACTTC; CDR3aa: CASSTDRGHLAKNIQYF; d_gene: TRBD1; abundance: few; v_gene: TRBV5-6; len: 17; j_gene: TRBJ2-4
CDR3nt: TGTGCCAGCAGTGACTCCGGGTTGGATGGCTACACCTTC; CDR3aa: CASSDSGLDGYTF; d_gene: .; abundance: few; v_gene: TRBV6-4; len: 13; j_gene: TRBJ1-2
CDR3nt: TGCAGTGCTACCCGGGACGCGCGCTACGAGCAGTACTTC; CDR3aa: CSATRDARYEQYF; d_gene: .; abundance: .; v_gene: TRBV20-1; len: 13; j_gene: TRBJ2-7
CDR3nt: TGCGCCAGCGGACAGGGATCCTCTGGGGCCAACGTCCTGACTTTC; CDR3aa: CASGQGSSGANVLTF; d_gene: TRBD1; abundance: many; v_gene: TRBV5-1; len: 15; j_gene: TRBJ2-6
CDR3nt: TGTGCCAGCAGTTTTCCCCTGGCGGTCTATGGGGAGCAGTTCTTC; CDR3aa: CASSFPLAVYGEQFF; d_gene: .; abundance: .; v_gene: TRBV12-3/TRBV12-4; len: 15; j_gene: TRBJ2-1
CDR3nt: TGTGCCAGCAGCTTAGTGGAGCGGGAGGGGTCCTACGAGCAGTACTTC; CDR3aa: CASSLVEREGSYEQYF; d_gene: TRBD2; abundance: few; v_gene: TRBV7-9; len: 16; j_gene: TRBJ2-7
CDR3nt: TGTGCCAGCAGCCCTACCCCAGGGGGACACACTGAAGCTTTCTTT; CDR3aa: CASSPTPGGHTEAFF; d_gene: TRBD1; abundance: .; v_gene: TRBV11-2; len: 15; j_gene: TRBJ1-1
CDR3nt: TGTGCCAGCAGCCGAGGAGTAGGGACAACCCAAGAGACCCAGTACTTC; CDR3aa: CASSRGVGTTQETQYF; d_gene: .; abundance: .; v_gene: TRBV3-1; len: 16; j_gene: TRBJ2-5
CDR3nt: TGTGCCAGCAGGGCTAACCGGGGGGTTAAGCCAGATACGCAGTATTTT; CDR3aa: CASRANRGVKPDTQYF; d_gene: TRBD2; abundance: .; v_gene: TRBV7-9; len: 16; j_gene: TRBJ2-3
CDR3nt: TGTGCCAGCAGCTCATCTGGCACGGCATCGCAGTATTTT; CDR3aa: CASSSSGTASQYF; d_gene: .; abundance: .; v_gene: TRBV2; len: 13; j_gene: TRBJ2-3
CDR3nt: TGTGCCAGCAGTTACTCGACCAGTCGCACAGATACGCAGTATTTT; CDR3aa: CASSYSTSRTDTQYF; d_gene: .; abundance: few; v_gene: TRBV6-6; len: 15; j_gene: TRBJ2-3
CDR3nt: TGTGCCAGCTCACCATCCCCAGAAAGAAAGTATTTT; CDR3aa: CASSPSPERKYF; d_gene: .; abundance: few; v_gene: TRBV18; len: 12; j_gene: TRBJ2-3
CDR3nt: TGTGCCAGCAGCCCCCCTAGCGGGAGCCCCGAGGCGGATACGCAGTATTTT; CDR3aa: CASSPPSGSPEADTQYF; d_gene: TRBD2; abundance: few; v_gene: TRBV14; len: 17; j_gene: TRBJ2-3
CDR3nt: TGCGCCAGCAGCCAAGATTTAGTGCCTAGCGGGGGTAATGAGCAGTTCTTC; CDR3aa: CASSQDLVPSGGNEQFF; d_gene: TRBD2; abundance: few; v_gene: TRBV4-1; len: 17; j_gene: TRBJ2-1
CDR3nt: TGTGCCAGCAGAGCAGGGACTAGCGGGGGGGTCTACAATGAGCAGTTCTTC; CDR3aa: CASRAGTSGGVYNEQFF; d_gene: TRBD2; abundance: .; v_gene: TRBV6-5; len: 17; j_gene: TRBJ2-1
CDR3nt: TGTGCCAGCAGTTACTATACCTCCCCCGGAGGGGAGACCCAGTACTTC; CDR3aa: CASSYYTSPGGETQYF; d_gene: .; abundance: few; v_gene: TRBV6-5; len: 16; j_gene: TRBJ2-5
CDR3nt: TGTGCCAGCAGTTTTCCGGAGGAGTCCGGGGAGCTGTTTTTT; CDR3aa: CASSFPEESGELFF; d_gene: .; abundance: .; v_gene: TRBV12-3/TRBV12-4; len: 14; j_gene: TRBJ2-2
CDR3nt: TGTGCCAGCAGTGCAACAGGGGCCGCCACAGATACGCAGTATTTT; CDR3aa: CASSATGAATDTQYF; d_gene: TRBD1; abundance: few; v_gene: TRBV12-3/TRBV12-4; len: 15; j_gene: TRBJ2-3
CDR3nt: TGTGCCAGCAGTTACTCTCCCAGGGTCGGTACCGGGGAGCTGTTTTTT; CDR3aa: CASSYSPRVGTGELFF; d_gene: .; abundance: .; v_gene: TRBV6-5; len: 16; j_gene: TRBJ2-2
CDR3nt: TGTGCCAGCAGCAACAGTGGCGGTATCGGGGAGCTGTTTTTT; CDR3aa: CASSNSGGIGELFF; d_gene: .; abundance: .; v_gene: TRBV12-3/TRBV12-4; len: 14; j_gene: TRBJ2-2
CDR3nt: TGTGCCAGCAGCTTAGACAAAGGGACTGAACAGTTCTTC; CDR3aa: CASSLDKGTEQFF; d_gene: .; abundance: few; v_gene: TRBV11-2; len: 13; j_gene: TRBJ2-1
CDR3nt: TGTGCCAGCAGTTACGGACAGGGTGTCCACGAGCAGTACTTC; CDR3aa: CASSYGQGVHEQYF; d_gene: TRBD1; abundance: few; v_gene: TRBV6-2/TRBV6-3; len: 14; j_gene: TRBJ2-7
CDR3nt: TGTGCCAGCAGGAGGACAAACCAAGAGACCCAGTACTTC; CDR3aa: CASRRTNQETQYF; d_gene: .; abundance: few; v_gene: TRBV6-2/TRBV6-3; len: 13; j_gene: TRBJ2-5
CDR3nt: TGCAGTGCCTACCAAGAGACCCAGTACTTC; CDR3aa: CSAYQETQYF; d_gene: .; abundance: .; v_gene: TRBV20-1; len: 10; j_gene: TRBJ2-5
CDR3nt: TGTGCCAGCAGCTTAGAAGCGACAATCTACAATGAGCAGTTCTTC; CDR3aa: CASSLEATIYNEQFF; d_gene: .; abundance: few; v_gene: TRBV7-2; len: 15; j_gene: TRBJ2-1
CDR3nt: TGTGCTAGTGGTTTGGCAACAGGGCTCCCAAGCAATCAGCCCCAGCATTTT; CDR3aa: CASGLATGLPSNQPQHF; d_gene: .; abundance: .; v_gene: TRBV12-5; len: 17; j_gene: TRBJ1-5
CDR3nt: TGTGCCAGCAGCTCCGGGACTAGCGAGCAGTTCTTC; CDR3aa: CASSSGTSEQFF; d_gene: TRBD2; abundance: .; v_gene: TRBV7-3; len: 12; j_gene: TRBJ2-1
CDR3nt: TGTGCCAGCAGCGTATGGGACAGGGAGGAGACCCAGTACTTC; CDR3aa: CASSVWDREETQYF; d_gene: TRBD1; abundance: .; v_gene: TRBV9; len: 14; j_gene: TRBJ2-5
CDR3nt: TGTGCCAGCAGCTTACCCGACACAGATACGCAGTATTTT; CDR3aa: CASSLPDTDTQYF; d_gene: .; abundance: .; v_gene: TRBV5-6; len: 13; j_gene: TRBJ2-3
CDR3nt: TGTGCCAGCAGCTTAGGGAAGCCCTACGAGCAGTACTTC; CDR3aa: CASSLGKPYEQYF; d_gene: .; abundance: .; v_gene: TRBV7-9; len: 13; j_gene: TRBJ2-7
CDR3nt: TGCAGTGCTTTAGGGTGGAGAAGCACAGATACGCAGTATTTT; CDR3aa: CSALGWRSTDTQYF; d_gene: .; abundance: .; v_gene: TRBV20-1; len: 14; j_gene: TRBJ2-3
CDR3nt: TGTGCCAGCAGCAGAAAATCCATGGGGGCGGGGGGGCCCTACGAGCAGTACTTC; CDR3aa: CASSRKSMGAGGPYEQYF; d_gene: .; abundance: .; v_gene: TRBV21-1; len: 18; j_gene: TRBJ2-7
CDR3nt: TGTGCCAGCAGCCCCCCCGGGGCGCGATCGTGGGAGCAGTACTTC; CDR3aa: CASSPPGARSWEQYF; d_gene: .; abundance: many; v_gene: TRBV3-1; len: 15; j_gene: TRBJ2-7
CDR3nt: TGTGCCAGCAGTGGATCTACTAGCGGGGGGTGGGTAGATACGCAGTATTTT; CDR3aa: CASSGSTSGGWVDTQYF; d_gene: TRBD2; abundance: few; v_gene: TRBV2; len: 17; j_gene: TRBJ2-3
CDR3nt: TGCAGTGCAAGACAGGGGGGGGTCAATGAGCAGTTCTTC; CDR3aa: CSARQGGVNEQFF; d_gene: TRBD1; abundance: few; v_gene: TRBV20-1; len: 13; j_gene: TRBJ2-1
CDR3nt: TGCAGTGCTAGAGGAATGACTAGCGGGCAATTCTCCTACGAGCAGTACTTC; CDR3aa: CSARGMTSGQFSYEQYF; d_gene: TRBD2; abundance: .; v_gene: TRBV20-1; len: 17; j_gene: TRBJ2-7
CDR3nt: TGTGCCAGCAGCGTAGTCCCGGGACGTGAGCAGTTCTTC; CDR3aa: CASSVVPGREQFF; d_gene: .; abundance: .; v_gene: TRBV11-2; len: 13; j_gene: TRBJ2-1
CDR3nt: TGTGCCAGCAGCCGGGACAGTCGGACTGAAGCTTTCTTT; CDR3aa: CASSRDSRTEAFF; d_gene: TRBD1; abundance: .; v_gene: TRBV12-3/TRBV12-4; len: 13; j_gene: TRBJ1-1
CDR3nt: TGTGCCAGCAGCCAAACAGGGAACAGCAATCAGCCCCAGCATTTT; CDR3aa: CASSQTGNSNQPQHF; d_gene: .; abundance: .; v_gene: TRBV3-1; len: 15; j_gene: TRBJ1-5
CDR3nt: TGTGCCAGCAGCTCACGGACAGGGGCGCAAGAGACCCAGTACTTC; CDR3aa: CASSSRTGAQETQYF; d_gene: TRBD1; abundance: few; v_gene: TRBV7-9; len: 15; j_gene: TRBJ2-5
CDR3nt: TGCAGTGCCAGGGGCCGGTCGGACACCGGGGAGCTGTTTTTT; CDR3aa: CSARGRSDTGELFF; d_gene: .; abundance: .; v_gene: TRBV20-1; len: 14; j_gene: TRBJ2-2
CDR3nt: TGTGCCAGCAGGGATAGGACAGGGCTGGGAGAGACCCAGTACTTC; CDR3aa: CASRDRTGLGETQYF; d_gene: TRBD1; abundance: few; v_gene: TRBV2; len: 15; j_gene: TRBJ2-5
CDR3nt: TGTGCCAGCAGCCAAATCCCAAAGTTTGAAGAGACCCAGTACTTC; CDR3aa: CASSQIPKFEETQYF; d_gene: .; abundance: .; v_gene: TRBV3-1; len: 15; j_gene: TRBJ2-5
CDR3nt: TGTGCCAGCAGCTTATTGGTGCAGCAGGGGGCGAGGGAGACCCAGTACTTC; CDR3aa: CASSLLVQQGARETQYF; d_gene: TRBD1; abundance: .; v_gene: TRBV11-2; len: 17; j_gene: TRBJ2-5
CDR3nt: TGTGCCAGCAGCGTAGACTCTGCAAACGCAGATACGCAGTATTTT; CDR3aa: CASSVDSANADTQYF; d_gene: .; abundance: .; v_gene: TRBV9; len: 15; j_gene: TRBJ2-3